This T cell receptor (beta chain) comes out of a study of blood T cell repertoires in COVID-19. The wider study: Some COVID-19 samples were acute and others convalescent; all came from the United States, Italy and Spain.

Authors' methods: Reference gene primer amplification gave nucleated cell count estimates. The assay was immunoSEQ multiplex PCR, and TCRdb's table has in-frame clones only and misses some. The DNA gave D and trimming, while V, J and clone size come from that table. This table holds more than 45,000 clones, more than 75% found once. The sample taken for sequencing was peripheral blood. The receptor was derived from a man between 35 and 55 years old with active COVID-19.

The CDR3 sequence: CASSLGWEPEETQYF. In DNA, the CDR3 is TGTGCCAGCAGTTTAGGATGGGAGCCGGAAGAGACCCAGTACTTC. The gene calls are TRBV27 and TRBJ2-5, with D possibly TRBD2 on 5 matching bases. This CDR3 is built from 15 residues. Trimming took 2 bases from V and 3 from J, leaving 13 bases between them. The germline V gene has CDR1 MNHEY and CDR2 SMNVEV (reference sequence).